One TCR beta chain is described in this entry. As yet, its antigen is unknown. Unique molecular identifiers were carried by the TCR beta cDNA libraries. Some 500,000 cDNA molecules were obtained per 1 to 10 million input T cells. One entry per CDR3 protein, called by TCRdb with MiXCR from the PCR reads. The sample lists around 260,000 distinct CDR3 sequences; just over 35% were seen once. This CDR3 is 14 amino acids long. Germline V CDR1 and CDR2: LGHNT, FRNRAP. V shed 6 bases, J shed 4 bases, and the junction held 5 bases outside the gene matches. The data were taken from a study of post-analysis software for immune sequencing data. Study-level points and caveats: Patients used roughly five TRBV segments, including TRBV5-6, TRBV5-1 and TRBV20-1, more often than controls. Strong co-clustering by F measure linked samples that shared a preparation batch.

This rearrangement joins TRBV12-5 to TRBJ1-1; TRBD1 matches 10 bases. The sample consisted of blood. The TCR originated in a girl aged 10 to 17 with multiple sclerosis. CDR3 region: CASGGQGLSTEAFF. The CDR3 DNA is TGTGCTAGTGGGGGACAGGGGTTGAGCACTGAAGCTTTCTTT.